The 2 T cell receptor beta chains below all came from one sample that was sequenced in a study of shared clonotypes between healthy human individuals. TCRdb keeps only in-frame clones here, not all; method: immunoSEQ multiplex PCR. The profile shows millions of clones, roughly 91% of them singletons. Naive CD8 cells, CD45RO-negative and positively selected for CCR7, excluded terminally differentiated effector memory CD45RA+ cells. The sequenced material came from naive CD8+ T cells from PBMCs. These receptors all stem from a man aged 18 to 29 in good health. Some clones in this sample may be carry-over from other donors' samples.

CDR3: CASKGLAGVGAYEQYF. CDR3 nucleotide sequence: TGTGCCAGCAAGGGACTAGCGGGAGTTGGCGCCTACGAGCAGTACTTC. J is TRBJ2-7 and V is TRBV27; TRBD2 agrees at 14 bases. In germline, CDR1 is MNHEY, CDR2 SMNVEV (reference sequence). V lost 7 bases, J lost 2 bases, and 7 bases stayed unmatched. The CDR3 spans 16 residues.

J is TRBJ2-3 and V is TRBV5-1; 10 bases are a match to TRBD1. Germline V lookup: CDR1 SGHRS, CDR2 YFSETQ. Trimming at V came to 0 bases and at J to 4 bases, leaving 5 bases not matched to a gene. This CDR3 is 16 amino acids long. The CDR3 DNA reads TGCGCCAGCAGCTTGGCTGGACAGGGGGGTGCAGATACGCAGTATTTT. Its translation is CASSLAGQGGADTQYF.